The entry that follows covers one T cell receptor beta chain sequence. This sample was taken from a study of monozygotic twins with inflammatory bowel disease. The CDR3 sequence is 17 residues long. Germline CDR1 MNHEY, CDR2 SMNVEV (reference sequence). Blood was drawn once per donor, and each sample measured approximately 2.4 ml. Via template switching, UMIs carrying a 6-nucleotide sample barcode were introduced. Two rounds of nested PCR, of roughly 17 and 9 cycles, were run on TCRalpha and TCRbeta cDNA. After re-calling the 5' RACE reads, TCRdb lists one entry per CDR3 protein, DNA absent. The table gives about 450,000 distinct CDR3 sequences; the top ten clones make up about 2.3% of it.

The specimen was blood. This chain connects TRBV27 to TRBJ2-2; TCRdb indicates TRBD2, and absent DNA this call remains unverified. This TCR came from a human donor with ulcerative colitis or Crohn's disease, or a healthy co-twin of an affected twin (not recorded which). CDR3: CASSPRLAGGPNGELFF.